Sequencing of this TCR beta chain was carried out in a study of OX40 agonist ivuxolimab in advanced cancers. Study-wide background: Aged roughly 23 to 80 with a mean of approximately 60 years, they were 82.7% male. Of the participants, about 40% had some prior anti-PD-1, anti-PD-L1 or anti-CTLA-4 therapy, which was allowed.

Some clones are missing from TCRdb's copy, which holds only in-frame ones; the method was immunoSEQ multiplex PCR. In the table there are about 66,000 clones, around 93% of which are singletons. J was trimmed by 9 bases and V by 2 bases; bases with no gene match: 4. Germline CDR1 and CDR2: MNHEY and SMNVEV (reference sequence). The CDR3 runs to 13 residues. V and J are TRBV27 and TRBJ2-1; 7 nucleotides match TRBD2. Here the sequenced sample was CD4+ or CD8+ T cells sorted from blood, taken in a trial of the OX40 agonist ivuxolimab. This clonotype originated in an adult with an advanced solid tumor such as melanoma, head and neck, liver or kidney cancer. The CDR3 bases are TGTGCCAGCAGTTTAGCGGGAGAGCTTGAGCAGTTCTTC. Its protein is CASSLAGELEQFF.